These 19 T cell receptor beta chains came from one sample sequenced in a study of T cell responses to AZD1222 COVID-19 vaccine. Clones were sequenced by immunoSEQ multiplex PCR, and TCRdb holds only the in-frame ones, with some missing. The sample holds about 56,000 clones, 86% seen once. The sequencing here drew on peripheral blood, taken 28 days after the second AZD1222 dose. These receptors came from an adult who received the AZD1222 COVID-19 vaccine.

The chain employs TRBV5-1 and TRBJ2-1; 7 bases agree with TRBD2. This CDR3 region has 14 residues. Germline V CDR1 and CDR2: SGHRS, YFSETQ. V shed 4 bases, J shed 4 bases, and the junction held 5 bases outside the gene matches. In DNA form, the CDR3 reads TGCGCCAGCAGCGATGGGCGGGGGTACAATGAGCAGTTCTTC. Translating gives CASSDGRGYNEQFF. The variable domain in full, with the rest retrieved from reference TRBV5-1 and TRBJ2-1, is KAGVTQTPRYLIKTRGQQVTLSCSPISGHRSVSWYQQTPGQGLQFLFEYFSETQRNKGNFPGRFSGRQFSNSRSEMNVSTLELGDSALYLCASSDGRGYNEQFFGPGTRLTVL.

Regarding this clone: Germline and junction disagree at one end, which may indicate a read error. The CDR3 loop is CASSLGVKGVPQQYGYTF. In nucleotides, the CDR3 is TGTGCTAGCAGCTTAGGGGTAAAAGGGGTCCCTCAACAATATGGCTACACCTTC. The chain joins TRBV7-7 to TRBJ1-2; possible D gene TRBD1, 5 bases. The CDR3 runs 18 residues. Germline CDR1 and CDR2: SSHAT and FNYEAQ (reference sequence). The full variable domain, in which reference TRBV7-7 and TRBJ1-2 provide the parts outside the CDR3, is GAGVSQSPRYKVTKRGQDVTLRCDPISSHATLYWYQQALGQGPEFLTYFNYEAQPDKSGLPSDRFSAERPEGSISTLTIQRTEQRDSAMYRCASSLGVKGVPQQYGYTFGSGTRLTVV.

V is TRBV12-5 and J is TRBJ1-1; D unresolved. Germline lookup yields CDR1 LGHNT and CDR2 FRNRAP. V was pared by 5 bases and J by 0 bases, with 7 bases between. The CDR3 consists of 13 residues. This CDR3 reads CASGLNMNTEAFF. The DNA for the CDR3 is TGTGCTAGTGGTCTAAATATGAACACTGAAGCTTTCTTT. The variable domain in full, completed from reference TRBV12-5 and TRBJ1-1, reads DARVTQTPRHKVTEMGQEVTMRCQPILGHNTVFWYRQTMMQGLELLAYFRNRAPLDDSGMPKDRFSAEMPDATLATLKIQPSEPRDSAVYFCASGLNMNTEAFFGQGTRLTVV.

The chain combines TRBV19 with TRBJ2-3; D is possibly TRBD1 (6 bases). The ends were cut back, 4 bases at V and 5 bases at J, with 13 bases in the middle. The CDR3 runs 14 residues. The germline gives CDR1 LNHDA, CDR2 SQIVND (reference sequence). The CDR3 loop is CASSTRSGVDTQYF. CDR3 nucleotide sequence: TGTGCCAGTAGTACGCGCTCAGGGGTAGATACGCAGTATTTT. The full variable domain, in which reference TRBV19 and TRBJ2-3 provide the parts outside the CDR3, is DGGITQSPKYLFRKEGQNVTLSCEQNLNHDAMYWYRQDPGQGLRLIYYSQIVNDFQKGDIAEGYSVSREKKESFPLTVTSAQKNPTAFYLCASSTRSGVDTQYFGPGTRLTVL.

This chain uses TRBV4-1 with TRBJ2-5, with D uncertain. Germline V CDR1 and CDR2: MGHRA, YSYEKL. Trimming stripped 0 bases from V and 2 bases from J, with 7 bases between. The CDR3 is made up of 14 amino acids. CDR3 coding DNA: TGCGCCAGCAGCCAAGAATTCGTGCAAGAGACCCAGTACTTC. Its protein is CASSQEFVQETQYF.

V usage is TRBV5-1 and J usage is TRBJ1-1; D gene ambiguous. In germline, CDR1 is SGHRS, CDR2 YFSETQ. There are 14 residues in the CDR3. V was clipped by 0 bases and J by 0 bases, with 6 bases between them. This CDR3 reads CASSLGFMNTEAFF. In DNA form, the CDR3 reads TGCGCCAGCAGCTTGGGGTTCATGAACACTGAAGCTTTCTTT.

Details on this clone: Relative to the germline gene, one junction end is altered; a read error may explain this. The V gene is TRBV12-3 or TRBV12-4, the J gene TRBJ1-3; D is unclear. This CDR3 is 12 amino acids long. CDR3: CASRRGGTTIYF. DNA of the CDR3: TGTGCCAGCAGACGCGGAGGAACCACCATATATTTT.

CDR3 amino acids: CATSRDPRGQETQYF. CDR3 coding DNA: TGTGCCACCAGCAGAGATCCCCGAGGGCAAGAGACCCAGTACTTC. J is TRBJ2-5 and V is TRBV15; D might be TRBD2 (5 bases). This CDR3 has 15 amino acids. The V end was cut by 0 bases, the J end by 2 bases, with 10 bases between. CDR1 is LNHNV and CDR2 is YYDKDF in the germline V gene (reference sequence).

The genes are TRBV19 and TRBJ1-2, with a possible D match to TRBD1 (5 bases). CDR3 length: 13 amino acids. Trimming stripped 5 bases from V and 6 bases from J, with 13 bases between. Per the germline V gene, CDR1 is LNHDA and CDR2 is SQIVND (reference sequence). The CDR3, as DNA: TGTGCCAGTAGTCCCCGGGCGGGGGATGGCTACACCTTC. It is translated as CASSPRAGDGYTF.

As regards this clone: At the DNA level, this CDR3 is encoded by other sequences in the same sample as well. The chain links TRBV2 to TRBJ1-5; 7 positions agree with TRBD1. The CDR3 is 14 residues long. The V and J ends lost 5 bases and 2 bases, in that order; junction bases with no gene match: 3. Germline CDR1 is SNHLY and CDR2 is FYNNEI. The CDR3: CASSQGQGNQPQHF. CDR3 nucleotide sequence: TGTGCCAGCAGTCAAGGACAGGGCAATCAGCCCCAGCATTTT.

A single count supports this clone. This chain joins TRBV5-6 and TRBJ2-5, with D tentatively TRBD1 (5 bases). From germline, CDR1 is SGHDT and CDR2 YYEEEE. V gave up 0 bases and J gave up 1 base, with 7 bases separating them. The CDR3 runs 14 residues. The CDR3 region is CASSLGQPQETQYF. CDR3 coding DNA: TGTGCCAGCAGCTTGGGACAGCCCCAAGAGACCCAGTACTTC.

The rearrangement uses TRBV10-3 and TRBJ1-1, with no clear D. The CDR3 has 12 residues. The V end was cut by 4 bases, the J end by 10 bases, with 13 bases between. CDR1 is ENHRY, CDR2 SYGVKD, per germline. DNA of the CDR3: TGTGCCATCAGTGGAACGGGCGACGGAGCTTTCTTT. Encoded protein: CAISGTGDGAFF.

The J gene is TRBJ2-2, the V gene TRBV10-3, with D perhaps TRBD1 or TRBD2 (5 bases each). Germline V CDR1 and CDR2: ENHRY, SYGVKD. Trimming removed 6 bases from V and 8 bases from J, with 10 bases in between. The CDR3 extends over 12 amino acids. CDR3 residues: CAIRQGEGELFF. CDR3 DNA: TGTGCCATCAGGCAGGGAGAAGGGGAGCTGTTTTTT.

The chain is built from TRBV5-1 and TRBJ1-2, with a tentative D call TRBD1 (5 bases). V lost 1 base and J 8 bases, leaving 9 bases between the germline ends. The CDR3 loop spans 12 amino acids. CDR1 and CDR2 (germline): SGHRS, YFSETQ. Here the CDR3 DNA reads TGCGCCAGCAGCTTGCAGGGACGGGGCTACACCTTC. Amino acid sequence: CASSLQGRGYTF. Together with reference TRBV5-1 and TRBJ1-2, the CDR3 gives the full variable domain: KAGVTQTPRYLIKTRGQQVTLSCSPISGHRSVSWYQQTPGQGLQFLFEYFSETQRNKGNFPGRFSGRQFSNSRSEMNVSTLELGDSALYLCASSLQGRGYTFGSGTRLTVV.

This chain uses TRBV18 with TRBJ2-7; 10 nucleotides agree with TRBD1. The V gene's germline CDR1 is KGHSH and CDR2 LQKENI. J was trimmed by 5 bases and V by 4 bases; bases with no gene match: 17. The CDR3 runs 18 residues. CDR3 in DNA: TGTGCCAGCTCACATAGAAACTATCCGGGACAGGGGTCCAACGAGCAGTACTTC. It yields the protein CASSHRNYPGQGSNEQYF.

V usage is TRBV9 and J usage is TRBJ1-2; D is ambiguous. V was cut by 0 bases and J by 4 bases, with 4 bases left in between. The CDR3 runs 12 residues. Germline assignment: CDR1 SGDLS and CDR2 YYNGEE. In nucleotides, the CDR3 is TGTGCCAGCAGCGTAGGGGGCTATGGCTACACCTTC. Its translation is CASSVGGYGYTF.

The J gene is TRBJ2-1, the V gene TRBV2, with TRBD2 matching over 9 bases. Trimming at V came to 4 bases and at J to 3 bases, leaving 7 bases not matched to a gene. From germline, CDR1 is SNHLY and CDR2 FYNNEI. The CDR3 covers 16 residues. The CDR3: CASSVQGTSFYNEQFF. In nucleotides, the CDR3 is TGTGCCAGCAGTGTCCAAGGGACTAGCTTCTACAATGAGCAGTTCTTC.

The rearrangement links TRBV18 to TRBJ2-7; TRBD1 matches at 7 bases. This CDR3 comprises 12 residues. After removal of 3 bases from V and 5 bases from J, the junction contained 1 base not matched to a gene. Germline V gene lookup returns CDR1 KGHSH and CDR2 LQKENI. This CDR3 is CASSPDRDEQYF. CDR3 DNA sequence: TGTGCCAGCTCACCCGACAGGGACGAGCAGTACTTC.

This clone has a single count. This chain uses TRBV3-1 (or the pseudogene TRBV3-2) with TRBJ2-1; 9 nucleotides align to TRBD1. J lost 14 bases, V lost 1 base, and 15 bases had no gene match. The CDR3 is made up of 16 amino acids. CDR1 is LGHDT, CDR2 YNNKEL, per germline (reference sequence). CDR3 amino acids: CASSQVEQGALRTKFF. The CDR3 DNA follows: TGTGCCAGCAGCCAAGTCGAACAGGGGGCGCTCAGGACGAAGTTCTTC.